The 17 T cell receptor beta chains listed next were all sequenced from one sample in a study of blood T cell repertoires in COVID-19. The protocol was immunoSEQ multiplex PCR, while the TCRdb copy is restricted to in-frame clones and leaves out a portion. The sample contains fewer than 150,000 clones, around 90% of which appear only once. The sequencing input was peripheral blood. The receptors stem from a woman of 80 years or more with acute or convalescent COVID-19.

The chain couples TRBV5-4 to TRBJ1-4, with 10 bases matching TRBD1. Germline V gives CDR1 SGHNT, CDR2 YYREEE (reference sequence). The CDR3 has 17 amino acids. The V segment lost 4 bases and the J segment 5 bases; nucleotides outside the gene matches: 11. The CDR3 loop is CASSIGTGARSNEKLFF. The CDR3 DNA reads TGTGCCAGCAGCATAGGGACAGGGGCGCGGTCGAATGAAAAACTGTTTTTT. The full variable domain, rest sourced from reference TRBV5-4 and TRBJ1-4, is ETGVTQSPTHLIKTRGQQVTLRCSSQSGHNTVSWYQQALGQGPQFIFQYYREEENGRGNFPPRFSGLQFPNYSSELNVNALELDDSALYLCASSIGTGARSNEKLFFGSGTQLSVL.

The CDR3, as DNA: TGTGCCAGCAGCTTAGCGCAAGGGGCGCGGACTGAAGCTTTCTTT. Protein sequence: CASSLAQGARTEAFF. V usage is TRBV7-2 and J usage is TRBJ1-1; possibly TRBD1 for D (5 bases). Germline assignment: CDR1 SGHTA and CDR2 FQGNSA. The CDR3 has 15 residues. Trimming stripped 0 bases from V and 5 bases from J, with 13 bases between.

The J gene is TRBJ1-5, the V gene TRBV7-3, with D possibly TRBD1 on 6 matching bases. V was clipped by 2 bases and J by 7 bases, with 12 bases between them. This CDR3 region has 14 residues. Germline V lookup: CDR1 SGHTA, CDR2 FQGTGA. CDR3 sequence: CASSLAGEGQPQHF. The CDR3 region has the DNA TGTGCCAGCAGCTTAGCAGGGGAGGGACAGCCCCAGCATTTT.

The rearrangement joins TRBV19 to TRBJ2-5, with 7 bases that match TRBD2. The CDR3 is 15 amino acids. Trimming cost V 1 base and J 1 base; bases outside gene matches: 3. The germline gives CDR1 LNHDA, CDR2 SQIVND (reference sequence). This CDR3 reads CASSIVRGVQETQYF. DNA for the CDR3: TGTGCCAGTAGTATAGTACGGGGGGTCCAAGAGACCCAGTACTTC. Full variable domain (remainder filled in from reference TRBV19 and TRBJ2-5): DGGITQSPKYLFRKEGQNVTLSCEQNLNHDAMYWYRQDPGQGLRLIYYSQIVNDFQKGDIAEGYSVSREKKESFPLTVTSAQKNPTAFYLCASSIVRGVQETQYFGPGTRLLVL.

The chain joins TRBV30 to TRBJ1-2; D gene unclear. Germline V gene sequence: CDR1 GTSNPN, CDR2 SVGIG (reference sequence). V was pared by 4 bases and J by 0 bases, with 15 bases between. The CDR3 extends over 15 amino acids. The CDR3 DNA is TGTGCCTGGACCCAAGCGGCAGCCACTAACTATGGCTACACCTTC. It translates to CAWTQAAATNYGYTF.

This rearrangement joins TRBV6-5 to TRBJ2-7; D might be TRBD1 (6 bases). Trimming stripped 6 bases from V and 3 bases from J, with 12 bases between. Germline lookup yields CDR1 MNHEY and CDR2 SVGAGI. The CDR3 totals 13 residues. In DNA form, the CDR3 reads TGTGCCAGCAGAGGGACAAAGAACTACGAGCAGTACTTC. Encoded protein: CASRGTKNYEQYF.

This clone was detected once. The rearrangement uses TRBV7-9 and TRBJ2-3, with 11 bases fitting TRBD2. V trimming: 1 base; J trimming: 8 bases; junction bases outside the gene matches: 8. The CDR3 extends over 16 amino acids. CDR1 is SEHNR and CDR2 is FQNEAQ in the germline V gene (reference sequence). The CDR3 reads CASSLVSSSGGSTQYF. Written as DNA, the CDR3 is TGTGCCAGCAGCTTAGTTTCGTCTAGCGGGGGGTCTACGCAGTATTTT.

The rearrangement links TRBV7-8 to TRBJ2-5, with 9 nucleotides matching TRBD1. The germline gives CDR1 SGHVS, CDR2 FQNEAQ. The J segment lost 4 bases and the V segment lost 4 bases, leaving 10 bases of the junction unmatched. The CDR3 runs to 16 residues. CDR3 coding DNA: TGTGCCAGCAGCTACTCAAGGACAGGGGTGGGAGAGACCCAGTACTTC. It translates to CASSYSRTGVGETQYF.

The rearrangement links TRBV5-1 to TRBJ2-4, with D unclear. The CDR3 totals 15 residues. Germline V gene data show CDR1 as SGHRS and CDR2 as YFSETQ. V dropped 0 bases and J dropped 6 bases, with 13 bases sitting between them. In nucleotides, the CDR3 is TGCGCCAGCAGCTTGGAGGTCGGGTCGGGAAACATTCAGTACTTC. Its protein product is CASSLEVGSGNIQYF.

The chain has TRBV29-1 and TRBJ1-2; 8 bases fit TRBD1. J lost 2 bases, V lost 7 bases, and 6 bases had no gene match. The CDR3 consists of 13 residues. Germline V CDR1 and CDR2: SQVTM, ANQGSEA. The CDR3: CSGASGGNYGYTF. The CDR3 DNA sequence: TGCAGCGGTGCGTCAGGGGGCAACTATGGCTACACCTTC.

V usage is TRBV24-1 and J usage is TRBJ2-3; 8 bases fit TRBD1. The germline gives CDR1 KGHDR, CDR2 SFDVKD. V was pared by 3 bases and J by 6 bases, with 7 bases of the junction left unmatched. This CDR3 spans 15 amino acids. CDR3 DNA sequence: TGTGCCACCAGTGATCCTCAGGGGGCGGGGGATACGCAGTATTTT. This translates into CATSDPQGAGDTQYF.

This clone was counted a few times. This chain links TRBV7-2 with TRBJ2-7; D possibly corresponds to TRBD1 (6 bases). Trimming removed 3 bases at V and 2 bases at J, with 14 bases between. CDR1 is SGHTA, CDR2 FQGNSA, per germline. There are 15 residues in the CDR3. CDR3 in DNA: TGTGCCAGCAGCTTCTCCGGGACAACTACCTACGAGCAGTACTTC. This gives the protein CASSFSGTTTYEQYF.

The chain links TRBV2 to TRBJ2-1, with TRBD2 matching over 10 bases. This CDR3 contains 17 residues. V lost 7 bases, J lost 4 bases, and 13 bases stayed unmatched. Germline loops: CDR1 SNHLY, CDR2 FYNNEI. The CDR3 DNA is TGTGCCAGCACCCCGGGGGGCCCTAGCGGGGGATACAATGAGCAGTTCTTC. Its protein is CASTPGGPSGGYNEQFF.

This chain uses TRBV5-1 with TRBJ1-4; 10 bases agree with TRBD1. V lost 4 bases and J lost 8; bases outside the gene matches: 8. Germline CDR1 is SGHRS and CDR2 is YFSETQ. This CDR3 spans 15 amino acids. The CDR3 DNA sequence: TGCGCCAGCAGCGGAGCCGGGACAGGGGAGGAAAAACTGTTTTTT. It specifies CASSGAGTGEEKLFF.

The CDR3: CASSQTGAGANVLTF. The CDR3, as DNA: TGCGCCAGCAGCCAAACAGGGGCGGGGGCCAACGTCCTGACTTTC. The V and J genes are TRBV4-1 and TRBJ2-6; 7 positions match TRBD1. Germline trimming cut 2 bases from V and 4 bases from J; bases unmatched to any gene: 2. CDR3 size: 15 residues. Germline-derived CDR1 and CDR2 are MGHRA and YSYEKL.

The chain joins TRBV6-2 or TRBV6-3 to TRBJ1-2, with TRBD1 as a possible D gene (6 bases). The germline V gene encodes CDR1 MNHEY and CDR2 SVGEGT. The V end was cut by 6 bases, the J end by 3 bases, with 11 bases between. The CDR3 covers 13 residues. The CDR3 coding sequence is TGTGCCAGCAGCCCGGCAGGGGACTATGGCTACACCTTC. This sequence encodes CASSPAGDYGYTF.

The V and J genes are TRBV27 and TRBJ1-5; D is possibly TRBD1 (6 bases). Looked up from germline, CDR1 is MNHEY and CDR2 is SMNVEV (reference sequence). There are 14 residues in the CDR3. Between the trimmed V and J ends, which lost 2 bases and 4 bases, there was a span of 9 bases. The CDR3: CASSLVGGNQPQHF. CDR3 sequence (DNA): TGTGCCAGCAGTTTAGTAGGGGGAAATCAGCCCCAGCATTTT.